This TCR beta chain was sequenced for a study of cytomegalovirus exposure and HLA in healthy donors. The study, taken as a whole, reports: Later work showed greater clonal expansion in HLA-associated TCR beta chains than in equally common others.

CDR3 length: 14 amino acids. Germline V gene data show CDR1 as SNHLY and CDR2 as FYNNEI. The V and J ends lost 6 bases and 8 bases, in that order; junction bases with no gene match: 7. Primers: 60 Vbeta forward and 13 Jbeta reverse. The table came from immunoSEQ multiplex PCR; TCRdb's copy has only in-frame clones and leaves some out. The table lists hundreds of thousands of clones, around 88% of them singletons, with 0.95% to 1.1% in the top ten. Details on this clone: Its antigen is unidentified.

The sequenced sample consisted of PBMCs. The origin of this receptor is a young woman in good health and CMV-seronegative. This rearrangement joins TRBV2 to TRBJ1-2, with 12 nucleotides matching TRBD1. The CDR3 region is CASRVGQGARGYTF. The CDR3 DNA follows: TGTGCCAGCAGGGTGGGACAGGGGGCGCGGGGCTACACCTTC.